Following are 24 T cell receptor beta chains from one sample sequenced in a study of T-cell memory formation after mild COVID-19. One entry per CDR3 protein results from TCRdb running MiXCR on the 5' RACE reads. The sample yields hundreds of thousands of distinct CDR3 sequences, about 13% seen once. The specimen was PBMCs or a T cell subset sorted from them (not recorded which). These receptors originate from a man younger than 35 who had mild COVID-19 (a few samples of this study predate the infection). Cell type and time point are not known.

This clonotype appeared many times. J is TRBJ1-5 and V is TRBV5-1, with TRBD1 as a possible D gene (5 bases). CDR1 SGHRS and CDR2 YFSETQ come from the germline V gene. CDR3 length equals 13 residues. V was clipped by 5 bases and J by 3 bases, with 9 bases between them. The CDR3 protein is CASRGGPNQPQHF. CDR3 sequence (DNA): TGCGCCAGCAGGGGGGGACCCAATCAGCCCCAGCATTTT.

This chain uses TRBV3-1 with TRBJ1-1, with D possibly being TRBD1 (6 bases). Germline lookup yields CDR1 LGHDT and CDR2 YNNKEL (reference sequence). This CDR3 region has 14 residues. V was clipped by 3 bases and J by 5 bases, with 13 bases between them. This chain's CDR3 is CASSQADRPTEAFF. The CDR3 DNA follows: TGTGCCAGCAGCCAGGCCGACAGGCCGACTGAAGCTTTCTTT.

This clonotype was seen a handful of times. V gene TRBV2 combines with J gene TRBJ2-1; 10 positions match TRBD2. Looked up from germline, CDR1 is SNHLY and CDR2 is FYNNEI. V dropped 8 bases and J dropped 7; count of bases not matched to a gene: 11. The CDR3 length is 15 residues. CDR3 bases: TGTGCCAGCCCCCCTAGCGGGGGAGGGAAAAATGAGCAGTTCTTC. Translation: CASPPSGGGKNEQFF.

Only a few counts were recorded for this clonotype. The rearrangement uses TRBV12-3 or TRBV12-4 and TRBJ1-2; D call uncertain. Trimming pared 5 bases from V and 7 bases from J, leaving 14 bases between. There are 13 residues in the CDR3. The CDR3 coding sequence is TGTGCCAGCAGTCCAACTCTTTCGGGTGGCTACACCTTC. This translates into CASSPTLSGGYTF.

This clonotype was seen a handful of times. The gene calls are TRBV6-2 or TRBV6-3 and TRBJ2-2; D ambiguous. This CDR3 comprises 12 residues. V lost 6 bases and J lost 7, with 9 bases in between. In germline, CDR1 is MNHEY, CDR2 SVGEGT. The CDR3 here is CASRDPNGELFF. CDR3 DNA sequence: TGTGCCAGCAGGGACCCGAACGGGGAGCTGTTTTTT.

The rearrangement links TRBV12-5 to TRBJ2-1; D may correspond to TRBD1 or TRBD2 (5 bases each). V gave up 4 bases and J gave up 0 bases, with 13 bases separating them. From germline, CDR1 is LGHNT and CDR2 FRNRAP. The CDR3 is 16 amino acids. CDR3 in DNA: TGTGCTAGTGGTTGGCCCCGGGGACGCTCCTACAATGAGCAGTTCTTC. Protein product: CASGWPRGRSYNEQFF.

This chain uses TRBV2 with TRBJ1-2; D gene unclear. The CDR3 is 13 residues long. The germline V gene has CDR1 SNHLY and CDR2 FYNNEI. Trimming pared 3 bases from V and 8 bases from J, leaving 13 bases between. CDR3 in amino acids: CASSEPSPRGYTF. The CDR3 DNA is TGTGCCAGCAGTGAGCCAAGCCCCCGGGGCTACACCTTC.

The chain links TRBV15 to TRBJ2-5; no clear D gene. The V gene lost 0 bases and the J gene lost 7 bases, with 12 bases spanning the gap. There are 14 residues in the CDR3. The germline gives CDR1 LNHNV, CDR2 YYDKDF (reference sequence). Here the CDR3 reads CATSRDRLSGTQYF. CDR3 DNA sequence: TGTGCCACCAGCAGAGATCGACTCTCAGGGACCCAGTACTTC.

V usage is TRBV4-1 and J usage is TRBJ2-2; D uncertain. V shed 0 bases and J shed 3 bases, with 11 bases lying between them. CDR1 is MGHRA and CDR2 is YSYEKL in the germline V gene. The CDR3 is 16 residues long. In nucleotides, the CDR3 is TGCGCCAGCAGCCAAGATCTGTCGGGTTACACCGGGGAGCTGTTTTTT. It translates to CASSQDLSGYTGELFF.

This clonotype was observed a few times. This chain joins TRBV7-2 and TRBJ1-2; 7 bases fit TRBD1. The CDR3 loop spans 14 amino acids. Unmatched junction bases numbered 5, after V lost 3 bases and J lost 4 bases. CDR1 and CDR2 (germline): SGHTA, FQGNSA. DNA for the CDR3: TGTGCCAGCAGCTTTACCGGACAGGTCTATGGCTACACCTTC. Its protein is CASSFTGQVYGYTF. Combining the CDR3 with reference TRBV7-2 and TRBJ1-2 gives the whole variable domain GAGVSQSPSNKVTEKGKDVELRCDPISGHTALYWYRQSLGQGLEFLIYFQGNSAPDKSGLPSDRFSAERTGGSVSTLTIQRTQQEDSAVYLCASSFTGQVYGYTFGSGTRLTVV.

This clonotype was seen many times. The CDR3: CSARGSSGETYNEQFF. In DNA form, the CDR3 reads TGCAGTGCTAGAGGTTCTAGCGGGGAGACCTACAATGAGCAGTTCTTC. V usage is TRBV20-1 and J usage is TRBJ2-1; 9 bases line up with TRBD2. The V gene's germline CDR1 is DFQATT and CDR2 SNEGSKA (reference sequence). This CDR3 is 16 amino acids long. J lost 2 bases, V lost 1 base, and 6 bases had no gene match.

This clonotype was observed a few times. This chain joins TRBV18 and TRBJ2-5; TRBD2 agrees at 8 bases. V lost 3 bases to trimming and J lost 4 bases; unmatched junction nucleotides: 10. The CDR3 has 16 amino acids. Germline V lookup: CDR1 KGHSH, CDR2 LQKENI. This CDR3 reads CASSPTGGGRGETQYF. In DNA, the CDR3 is TGTGCCAGCTCACCGACCGGGGGGGGGCGAGGAGAGACCCAGTACTTC.

This clonotype was recorded many times. This chain links TRBV29-1 with TRBJ2-7, with TRBD1 as a possible D gene (6 bases). The CDR3 extends over 14 amino acids. Germline CDR1 SQVTM, CDR2 ANQGSEA. The V end lost 5 bases, the J end lost 3 bases, and 17 bases lay between the germline ends. The CDR3 sequence is CSVIRDTPLYEQYF. For the CDR3, the DNA is TGCAGCGTTATCCGGGACACCCCCCTCTACGAGCAGTACTTC.

This clonotype has just a few counts. V is TRBV24-1 and J is TRBJ1-6; D might be TRBD1 (5 bases). Germline lookup yields CDR1 KGHDR and CDR2 SFDVKD. The CDR3 sequence is 17 residues long. V lost 8 bases and J 6 bases, leaving 22 bases between the germline ends. CDR3 DNA: TGTGCCACCATCCTCCCAGTACCCGACAGCGGTAATTCACCCCTCCACTTT. It codes for CATILPVPDSGNSPLHF.

This clonotype was picked up a small number of times. The chain uses TRBV4-2 and TRBJ2-3; 7 nucleotides agree with TRBD1. Germline CDR1 LGHNA, CDR2 YNFKEQ. The CDR3 contains 15 residues. V was clipped by 1 base and J by 5 bases; unmatched bases: 6. The CDR3 loop is CASSQAQGLGDTQYF. In DNA form, the CDR3 reads TGTGCCAGCAGCCAAGCACAGGGGCTGGGAGATACGCAGTATTTT.

The chain recombines TRBV7-2 with TRBJ2-1; 10 bases map to TRBD2. This CDR3 region has 16 residues. The germline V gene has CDR1 SGHTA and CDR2 FQGNSA. V shed 8 bases and J 4 bases; nucleotides not matched to a gene: 11. CDR3 DNA: TGTGCCAGCCGCAATGGTGGGACTAGCGTATACAATGAGCAGTTCTTC. Its translation: CASRNGGTSVYNEQFF.

This clonotype appeared a few times. The chain uses TRBV6-6 and TRBJ2-7, with D perhaps TRBD2 (5 bases). There are 14 residues in the CDR3. From germline, CDR1 is MNHNY and CDR2 SVGAGI (reference sequence). V lost 8 bases and J lost 2, with 16 bases in between. The CDR3 coding sequence is TGTGCCAGCGGAGGTGCAGGATCAACCTACGAGCAGTACTTC. Translated: CASGGAGSTYEQYF.

The CDR3 DNA is TGTGCCAGCAGCTTAGAGGTTCGGACTCTATCTGGGGCCAACGTCCTGACTTTC. Translating gives CASSLEVRTLSGANVLTF. The rearrangement uses TRBV7-6 and TRBJ2-6; D might be TRBD2 (5 bases). V was trimmed by 1 base and J by 1 base, leaving 14 bases between them. This CDR3 has 18 amino acids. CDR1 and CDR2 (germline): SGHVS, FNYEAQ.

Here the CDR3 reads CASRTTPSTDTQYF. As DNA, the CDR3 is TGCGCCAGTCGGACTACCCCTAGCACAGATACGCAGTATTTT. The J gene is TRBJ2-3, the V gene TRBV5-1, with D possibly matching TRBD2 (6 bases). Trimming cost V 8 bases and J 0 bases, with 13 bases left between them. The CDR3 has 14 residues. Germline CDR1 SGHRS, CDR2 YFSETQ.

This rearrangement joins TRBV7-9 to TRBJ1-2; D call uncertain. V was shortened by 1 base and J by 6 bases, with 9 bases between the two germline ends. Per germline, CDR1 SEHNR and CDR2 FQNEAQ (reference sequence). The CDR3 has 13 residues. The CDR3 here is CASSLGGIHGYTF. CDR3 DNA: TGTGCCAGCAGCTTAGGCGGGATCCATGGCTACACCTTC. Based on the CDR3 plus reference TRBV7-9 and TRBJ1-2, the full variable domain is DTGVSQNPRHKITKRGQNVTFRCDPISEHNRLYWYRQTLGQGPEFLTYFQNEAQLEKSRLLSDRFSAERPKGSFSTLEIQRTEQGDSAMYLCASSLGGIHGYTFGSGTRLTVV.

This chain uses TRBV11-2 with TRBJ2-7, with 8 bases identical to TRBD2. This CDR3 has 15 amino acids. Germline V lookup: CDR1 SGHAT, CDR2 FQNNGV. V lost 3 bases and J lost 6; bases outside the gene matches: 10. CDR3 region: CASSLASGSSSEQYF. The CDR3 DNA sequence: TGTGCCAGCAGCTTGGCTAGCGGGTCCTCTTCCGAGCAGTACTTC.

This clonotype has more than one count but fewer than ten. The CDR3 is CASSHRVGTDTQYF. The DNA of the CDR3 is TGCGCCAGCAGCCACAGGGTTGGCACAGATACGCAGTATTTT. The chain has TRBV5-1 and TRBJ2-3; TRBD1 is a possible D gene (6 bases). V was pared by 4 bases and J by 1 base, with 10 bases between. The CDR3 extends over 14 amino acids. The germline CDR1 and CDR2 sequences are SGHRS and YFSETQ.

The chain couples TRBV12-3 or TRBV12-4 to TRBJ2-5; TRBD1 aligns across 8 bases. With V trimmed by 7 bases and J by 1 base, 8 bases remained unmatched. The length of the CDR3 is 15 residues. CDR3: CASTKTGEVQETQYF. The CDR3 bases are TGTGCCAGCACCAAGACAGGGGAGGTCCAAGAGACCCAGTACTTC.

The J gene is TRBJ2-1, the V gene TRBV7-6, with a tentative D call TRBD2 (5 bases). CDR1 is SGHVS and CDR2 is FNYEAQ in the germline V gene. This CDR3 has 14 amino acids. V lost 1 base to trimming and J lost 10 bases, with 14 bases between them. The CDR3, as DNA: TGTGCCAGCAGCTTAGATACCGCGGCGGGCGAGCAGTTCTTC. Its translation is CASSLDTAAGEQFF.